The 21 T cell receptor beta chains below come from one sample, sequenced in a study of blood T cell repertoires in COVID-19. Only in-frame clones appear in the TCRdb table, and some are missing; sequencing was by immunoSEQ multiplex PCR. The table records over 100,000 clones, 60% to 85% of them present only once. Sequencing input: peripheral blood. Receptors were obtained from a human donor in a cohort sampled during active or convalescent COVID-19.

This chain connects TRBV19 to TRBJ2-7; TRBD1 matches 7 bases. V was pared by 5 bases and J by 5 bases, with 9 bases of the junction left unmatched. This CDR3 has 14 amino acids. Germline V lookup: CDR1 LNHDA, CDR2 SQIVND (reference sequence). The CDR3 loop is CASSVTGVFHEQYF. Here the CDR3 DNA reads TGTGCCAGTAGTGTTACAGGGGTTTTCCACGAGCAGTACTTC.

V usage is TRBV7-2 and J usage is TRBJ2-1, with TRBD1 identical over 9 bases. The length of the CDR3 is 15 residues. Losses at the gene ends were 5 bases for V and 5 bases for J; bases not matched to a gene: 7. Germline CDR1 and CDR2: SGHTA and FQGNSA. Here the CDR3 DNA reads TGTGCCAGCAGCCCTCACAGGGGGCCTGACAATGAGCAGTTCTTC. Translated, it gives CASSPHRGPDNEQFF.

The rearrangement uses TRBV19 and TRBJ2-3, with no clear D. This CDR3 is built from 15 residues. Deletions cut 9 bases from V and 2 bases from J, with 18 bases between. From germline, CDR1 is LNHDA and CDR2 SQIVND (reference sequence). Here the CDR3 reads CASRDTSLTTDTQYF. The CDR3 DNA reads as TGTGCCAGCAGAGACACGTCCTTAACCACAGATACGCAGTATTTT. The whole variable domain, remainder taken from reference TRBV19 and TRBJ2-3, is DGGITQSPKYLFRKEGQNVTLSCEQNLNHDAMYWYRQDPGQGLRLIYYSQIVNDFQKGDIAEGYSVSREKKESFPLTVTSAQKNPTAFYLCASRDTSLTTDTQYFGPGTRLTVL.

This clone has a handful of counts. The rearrangement uses TRBV7-9 and TRBJ2-3, with D perhaps TRBD1 (6 bases). Germline assignment: CDR1 SEHNR and CDR2 FQNEAQ (reference sequence). V shed 8 bases and J shed 2 bases, with 17 bases lying between them. The CDR3 has 15 amino acids. CDR3 region: CASYYSGVPTDTQYF. The CDR3 nucleotides read TGTGCCAGCTACTACTCAGGGGTTCCCACAGATACGCAGTATTTT.

The J gene is TRBJ2-7, the V gene TRBV7-6; D gene unclear. The V gene's germline CDR1 is SGHVS and CDR2 FNYEAQ. V lost 2 bases and J lost 4, with 9 bases in between. The CDR3 sequence is 13 residues long. Written as DNA, the CDR3 is TGTGCCAGCAGCTTATCCCCCTTGTACGAGCAGTACTTC. Protein: CASSLSPLYEQYF.

This clone showed up just once. The chain recombines TRBV4-3 with TRBJ2-1; D not certain. This CDR3 is built from 15 residues. Germline CDR1 reads LGHNA; CDR2 reads YSLEER. V lost 0 bases to trimming and J lost 8 bases, with 14 bases between them. The CDR3: CASSQELRGMDEQFF. CDR3 coding DNA: TGCGCCAGCAGCCAAGAATTGAGAGGAATGGATGAGCAGTTCTTC.

The chain links TRBV4-1 to TRBJ2-5; 8 bases are shared with TRBD2. The CDR3 loop spans 15 amino acids. The germline gives CDR1 MGHRA, CDR2 YSYEKL. V shed 0 bases, J shed 7 bases, and the junction held 7 bases outside the gene matches. CDR3 protein: CASSQEGGGRGTQYF. DNA of the CDR3: TGCGCCAGCAGCCAAGAAGGCGGGGGGCGGGGGACCCAGTACTTC.

This sequence joins TRBV23-1 and TRBJ2-7; TRBD1 aligns across 12 bases. TRBV23-1 belongs to the ORF category, with a function that is uncertain. The CDR3 has 18 amino acids. The V gene end was trimmed by 8 bases and the J gene end by 3 bases; junction bases not matched to a gene: 17. The CDR3 sequence is CASGGQGQGACKSYEQYF. The CDR3 DNA reads as TGCGCCAGCGGCGGTCAGGGACAGGGGGCCTGTAAGAGCTACGAGCAGTACTTC.

This clone is a singleton in its sample. This chain uses TRBV5-4 with TRBJ2-3, with 7 nucleotides matching TRBD2. The CDR3 is 16 amino acids. Germline V lookup: CDR1 SGHNT, CDR2 YYREEE (reference sequence). V lost 2 bases and J lost 4; bases outside the gene matches: 10. This CDR3 reads CASSFDPGLHPDTQYF. CDR3 DNA sequence: TGTGCCAGCAGCTTTGACCCGGGACTACACCCAGATACGCAGTATTTT.

The J gene is TRBJ2-7, the V gene TRBV7-9, with D perhaps matching TRBD1 (6 bases). Trimming took off 5 bases at V and 7 bases at J, with 15 bases between the two ends. Germline lookup yields CDR1 SEHNR and CDR2 FQNEAQ (reference sequence). The CDR3 length is 13 residues. The CDR3 spells CASSPPDRREQYF. CDR3 DNA sequence: TGTGCCAGCAGCCCCCCCGACAGGCGTGAGCAGTACTTC. The entire variable domain, with the rest obtained from reference TRBV7-9 and TRBJ2-7, is as follows: DTGVSQNPRHKITKRGQNVTFRCDPISEHNRLYWYRQTLGQGPEFLTYFQNEAQLEKSRLLSDRFSAERPKGSFSTLEIQRTEQGDSAMYLCASSPPDRREQYFGPGTRLTVT.

The V call is TRBV3-1 (or the pseudogene TRBV3-2), the J call TRBJ1-6, with TRBD1 matching over 9 bases. Trimming cost V 4 bases and J 8 bases; bases outside gene matches: 6. This CDR3 comprises 15 residues. Looked up from germline, CDR1 is LGHDT and CDR2 is YNNKEL (reference sequence). CDR3 region: CASSRIQGAHSPLHF. The CDR3 DNA reads TGTGCCAGCAGCCGTATACAGGGGGCGCATTCACCCCTCCACTTT.

The V call is TRBV4-2, the J call TRBJ2-1, with 9 nucleotides matching TRBD2. There are 15 residues in the CDR3. J gave up 10 bases and V 4 bases, and 11 bases lay outside the gene matches. Germline V gene lookup returns CDR1 LGHNA and CDR2 YNFKEQ. The CDR3 is CASSPQAGGPVEQFF. In nucleotides, the CDR3 is TGTGCCAGCAGCCCTCAGGCGGGAGGGCCGGTCGAGCAGTTCTTC.

The chain recombines TRBV9 with TRBJ2-6; 7 bases line up with TRBD2. V trimming: 3 bases; J trimming: 0 bases; junction bases outside the gene matches: 3. CDR1 is SGDLS, CDR2 YYNGEE, per germline. This CDR3 is built from 16 residues. Here the CDR3 reads CASSDPGGSGANVLTF. The CDR3 bases are TGTGCCAGCAGCGACCCGGGGGGCTCTGGGGCCAACGTCCTGACTTTC. The full variable domain, its missing parts supplied by reference TRBV9 and TRBJ2-6, is DSGVTQTPKHLITATGQRVTLRCSPRSGDLSVYWYQQSLDQGLQFLIQYYNGEERAKGNILERFSAQQFPDLHSELNLSSLELGDSALYFCASSDPGGSGANVLTFGAGSRLTVL.

The chain couples TRBV18 to TRBJ2-7; TRBD2 matches 11 bases. The CDR3 is made up of 18 amino acids. J gave up 0 bases and V 3 bases, and 10 bases lay outside the gene matches. CDR1 and CDR2 (germline): KGHSH, LQKENI. DNA of the CDR3: TGTGCCAGCTCACCGGGTAGAATAGCGGGAGGGAGCTCCTACGAGCAGTACTTC. It is translated as CASSPGRIAGGSSYEQYF.

The V and J genes are TRBV5-4 and TRBJ2-3, with 7 bases fitting TRBD2. V lost 2 bases to trimming and J lost 8 bases; unmatched junction nucleotides: 8. From germline, CDR1 is SGHNT and CDR2 YYREEE (reference sequence). The CDR3 has 14 amino acids. The CDR3 spells CASSFGRGEVTQYF. In nucleotides, the CDR3 is TGTGCCAGCAGCTTCGGTCGGGGGGAGGTTACGCAGTATTTT.

The chain combines TRBV10-3 with TRBJ2-1; 7 bases are a match to TRBD2. The V and J ends lost 3 bases and 10 bases, in that order; junction bases with no gene match: 18. The CDR3 covers 17 residues. Germline assignment: CDR1 ENHRY and CDR2 SYGVKD. Here the CDR3 reads CAISDLVLGGSVREQFF. CDR3 DNA: TGTGCCATCAGTGATCTTGTCCTGGGGGGGTCTGTCCGGGAGCAGTTCTTC.

J is TRBJ2-7 and V is TRBV6-6; 8 bases are a match to TRBD1. V shed 5 bases, J shed 5 bases, and the junction held 8 bases outside the gene matches. Germline loops: CDR1 MNHNY, CDR2 SVGAGI (reference sequence). The CDR3 is 14 residues long. This chain's CDR3 is CASSPGQVANEQYF. Here the CDR3 DNA reads TGTGCCAGCAGTCCGGGACAGGTTGCCAACGAGCAGTACTTC.

This CDR3 is CASSYRGLNTEAFF. In DNA, the CDR3 is TGTGCCAGCAGCTATAGGGGGTTGAACACTGAAGCTTTCTTT. This chain joins TRBV7-2 and TRBJ1-1; TRBD1 is a possible D gene (6 bases). Germline V CDR1 and CDR2: SGHTA, FQGNSA. The CDR3 extends over 14 amino acids. V lost 4 bases to trimming and J lost 0 bases, with 9 bases between them.

The V call is TRBV29-1, the J call TRBJ2-7; D unclear. V dropped 4 bases and J dropped 5 bases, with 12 bases sitting between them. This CDR3 is built from 12 residues. Germline V lookup: CDR1 SQVTM, CDR2 ANQGSEA. This CDR3 reads CSVGVSPHEQYF. As DNA, the CDR3 is TGCAGCGTTGGCGTTAGCCCCCACGAGCAGTACTTC.

The rearrangement uses TRBV7-8 and TRBJ1-2, with 10 bases fitting TRBD1. The V segment lost 4 bases and the J segment 3 bases; nucleotides outside the gene matches: 5. Germline V CDR1 and CDR2: SGHVS, FQNEAQ. This CDR3 contains 15 residues. CDR3: CASSYKTGGDYGYTF. The CDR3 DNA reads TGTGCCAGCAGCTACAAGACAGGGGGCGACTATGGCTACACCTTC.

The chain has TRBV7-2 and TRBJ1-2, with 7 bases lining up with TRBD1. The length of the CDR3 is 13 residues. Looked up from germline, CDR1 is SGHTA and CDR2 is FQGNSA. Losses at the gene ends were 5 bases for V and 3 bases for J; bases not matched to a gene: 3. The CDR3 sequence: CASSLGQDYGYTF. The CDR3 nucleotides are TGTGCCAGCAGCCTCGGACAGGACTATGGCTACACCTTC.